Presented here are 16 T cell receptor beta chains from one specimen sequenced in a study of early T cells in non-severe SARS-CoV-2 infection. TCRdb re-called the 5' RACE reads through MiXCR, storing one row per CDR3 protein. The sample carries around 67,000 distinct CDR3 sequences, roughly an eighth recorded once. Sequencing was carried out using whole blood. These receptors originate from an adult who was a healthcare worker with PCR-confirmed SARS-CoV-2 infection or an uninfected control (not recorded which).

This clonotype was seen a handful of times. V gene TRBV28 combines with J gene TRBJ2-7; TRBD1 agrees at 9 bases. J was trimmed by 7 bases and V by 4 bases; bases with no gene match: 14. Germline V gene data show CDR1 as MDHEN and CDR2 as SYDVKM. CDR3 length: 16 amino acids. The CDR3 DNA follows: TGTGCCAGCAGTTCTCCCGGGACAGGGAAGGTCAGTGAGCAGTACTTC. This encodes CASSSPGTGKVSEQYF.

A few counts support this clonotype. This chain joins TRBV28 and TRBJ1-2; 7 nucleotides match TRBD1. V trimming: 4 bases; J trimming: 1 base; junction bases outside the gene matches: 3. Germline CDR1 reads MDHEN; CDR2 reads SYDVKM. The CDR3 length is 14 residues. The CDR3 here is CASSYAGGNYGYTF. The CDR3 DNA reads as TGTGCCAGCAGTTATGCAGGGGGTAACTATGGCTACACCTTC.

The chain carries TRBV7-8 and TRBJ1-2; D remains unclear. Germline V gene sequence: CDR1 SGHVS, CDR2 FQNEAQ. This CDR3 contains 16 residues. Deletions cut 2 bases from V and 8 bases from J, with 21 bases between. This chain's CDR3 is CASSLISLGPSEGYTF. The CDR3 nucleotides are TGTGCCAGCAGCTTAATAAGCTTGGGCCCCTCAGAAGGCTACACCTTC.

J is TRBJ2-5 and V is TRBV29-1; tentatively, D is TRBD1 (5 bases). The CDR3 consists of 13 residues. The germline V and J ends were trimmed by 4 bases and 7 bases, with 16 bases remaining between them. Germline V gene lookup returns CDR1 SQVTM and CDR2 ANQGSEA. CDR3: CSVVLDSPTTQYF. Here the CDR3 DNA reads TGCAGCGTTGTCCTCGACAGTCCCACGACCCAGTACTTC.

This clonotype was observed at least ten times. The chain employs TRBV20-1 and TRBJ1-2; possible D gene TRBD1, 5 bases. CDR1 is DFQATT, CDR2 SNEGSKA, per germline (reference sequence). V lost 0 bases, J lost 2 bases, and 13 bases lay in between. The CDR3 spans 15 residues. Written as DNA, the CDR3 is TGCAGTGCTAGAGATTTACCGGGGCTGAACTATGGCTACACCTTC. It yields the protein CSARDLPGLNYGYTF.

Ten or more counts support this clonotype. The chain carries TRBV20-1 and TRBJ2-5; tentative D call: TRBD2 (5 bases). Germline V gene data show CDR1 as DFQATT and CDR2 as SNEGSKA (reference sequence). Between the trimmed V and J ends, which lost 5 bases and 5 bases, there was a span of 9 bases. This CDR3 has 11 residues. The CDR3 DNA reads TGCAGTGCTCGGACTTTGGAGACCCAGTACTTC. Protein product: CSARTLETQYF.

The table lists this clonotype with many counts. A much larger clone differs by one base, so this may be a read error. The gene calls are TRBV10-3 and TRBJ2-2; D possibly corresponds to TRBD2 (6 bases). Germline CDR1 and CDR2: ENHRY and SYGVKD. The CDR3 runs to 11 residues. CDR3 sequence: CVISGTGELFF. The CDR3, as DNA: TGTGTCATCAGCGGGACCGGGGAGCTGTTTTTT.

This clonotype appeared many times. The chain combines TRBV11-3 with TRBJ2-3; 7 bases align to TRBD2. Germline CDR1 and CDR2: SGHNT and YENEEA. This CDR3 comprises 16 residues. Trimming took 1 base from V and 3 from J; bases not matched to a gene: 7. CDR3 nucleotide sequence: TGTGCCAGCAGCTTAGCGACGGCGGGAGTGACAGATACGCAGTATTTT. Encoded protein: CASSLATAGVTDTQYF.

Many counts were recorded for this clonotype. This sequence joins TRBV19 and TRBJ1-5, with D possibly TRBD1 on 5 matching bases. Trimming took 3 bases from V and 4 from J, leaving 16 bases between them. This CDR3 has 16 amino acids. From germline, CDR1 is LNHDA and CDR2 SQIVND (reference sequence). CDR3 DNA: TGTGCCAGTAGTATCCTGGGGGGTTCGGGTAATCAGCCCCAGCATTTT. This translates into CASSILGGSGNQPQHF. Full variable domain (missing parts from reference TRBV19 and TRBJ1-5): DGGITQSPKYLFRKEGQNVTLSCEQNLNHDAMYWYRQDPGQGLRLIYYSQIVNDFQKGDIAEGYSVSREKKESFPLTVTSAQKNPTAFYLCASSILGGSGNQPQHFGDGTRLSIL.

Only a few counts were recorded for this clonotype. The V call is TRBV6-5, the J call TRBJ1-5, with unresolved D. V dropped 4 bases and J dropped 3 bases, with 10 bases sitting between them. The germline V gene has CDR1 MNHEY and CDR2 SVGAGI. The CDR3 runs 14 residues. The CDR3 coding sequence is TGTGCCAGCAGTTTCGACTCCTTCAATCAGCCCCAGCATTTT. It translates to CASSFDSFNQPQHF.

This clonotype turned up a few times. The V gene is TRBV27, the J gene TRBJ2-2; 7 bases align to TRBD1. Germline V gene sequence: CDR1 MNHEY, CDR2 SMNVEV (reference sequence). The CDR3 consists of 14 residues. J was trimmed by 5 bases and V by 4 bases; bases with no gene match: 4. CDR3 DNA: TGTGCCAGCAGTTACCAGGGACAGACCGGGGAGCTGTTTTTT. The encoded protein is CASSYQGQTGELFF.

At least ten counts were recorded for this clonotype. This sequence joins TRBV28 and TRBJ2-7, with D possibly being TRBD1 (7 bases). Trimming shortened V by 2 bases and J by 9 bases, and 11 bases separated the two germline ends. The germline CDR1 and CDR2 sequences are MDHEN and SYDVKM. The CDR3 consists of 12 residues. CDR3 DNA sequence: TGTGCCAGCAGTTTACAGGGGGGCGGGCAGTACTTC. Protein sequence: CASSLQGGGQYF. Full variable domain (missing parts from reference TRBV28 and TRBJ2-7): DVKVTQSSRYLVKRTGEKVFLECVQDMDHENMFWYRQDPGLGLRLIYFSYDVKMKEKGDIPEGYSVSREKKERFSLILESASTNQTSMYLCASSLQGGGQYFGPGTRLTVT.

This clonotype was counted ten times or more. The V and J genes are TRBV27 and TRBJ2-7; 7 nucleotides line up with TRBD2. The J segment lost 2 bases and the V segment lost 2 bases, leaving 6 bases of the junction unmatched. Germline CDR1 reads MNHEY; CDR2 reads SMNVEV (reference sequence). This CDR3 spans 15 amino acids. Here the CDR3 reads CASSLTRGLPYEQYF. The CDR3 DNA sequence: TGTGCCAGCAGTTTAACGCGGGGGTTACCCTACGAGCAGTACTTC.

The J gene is TRBJ1-3, the V gene TRBV6-5; TRBD1 matches at 8 bases. The CDR3 has 15 amino acids. The J segment lost 4 bases and the V segment lost 10 bases, leaving 12 bases of the junction unmatched. Germline V gene data show CDR1 as MNHEY and CDR2 as SVGAGI. The CDR3 sequence: CATLLQGAQGNTIYF. The CDR3 nucleotides read TGTGCCACACTCCTCCAGGGGGCGCAAGGAAACACCATATATTTT.

This clonotype was picked up many times. The chain combines TRBV7-2 with TRBJ2-2, with D tentatively TRBD2 (6 bases). CDR1 is SGHTA, CDR2 FQGNSA, per germline. V was pared by 1 base and J by 3 bases, with 12 bases between. The CDR3 is made up of 16 amino acids. The CDR3 DNA reads TGTGCCAGCAGCTTAGGGAAGACTAGGGACACCGGGGAGCTGTTTTTT. The encoded protein is CASSLGKTRDTGELFF.

The V and J genes are TRBV30 and TRBJ1-5; D gene uncertain. The end of the DNA aligns better with TRBJ2-3, so the J call may be wrong. The germline gives CDR1 GTSNPN, CDR2 SVGIG (reference sequence). This CDR3 is 14 amino acids long. The CDR3 sequence is CAWSRGYSNQPQYF. In DNA, the CDR3 is TGTGCCTGGAGTCGAGGATATAGCAATCAGCCCCAGTATTTT.